These 24 T cell receptor beta chains came from one sample sequenced in a study of blood T cell repertoires in COVID-19. Sequencing used immunoSEQ multiplex PCR; TCRdb keeps in-frame clones, though not all of them. The data hold about 61,000 clones, with more than 65% observed a single time. Sequences were obtained from peripheral blood. The receptors shown here come from a woman in her seventies with acute or convalescent COVID-19.

This chain links TRBV7-3 with TRBJ2-1; D is perhaps TRBD2 (6 bases). Between the trimmed V and J ends, which lost 3 bases and 0 bases, there was a span of 12 bases. The CDR3 has 16 residues. Germline values: CDR1 SGHTA, CDR2 FQGTGA. The CDR3 DNA reads TGTGCCAGCAGCTTCACGGGGGTTACCTCCTACAATGAGCAGTTCTTC. It specifies CASSFTGVTSYNEQFF.

This clone has ten or more counts. This rearrangement joins TRBV5-8 to TRBJ2-3; D call uncertain. Germline CDR1 SGHTS, CDR2 YDEGEE. With 10 bases removed from V and 2 bases from J, the gap between germline ends came to 11 bases. This CDR3 is built from 12 residues. CDR3: CALTNHTDTQYF. The CDR3 coding sequence is TGTGCCCTTACTAACCACACAGATACGCAGTATTTT. Based on the CDR3 plus reference TRBV5-8 and TRBJ2-3, the full variable domain is EAGVTQSPTHLIKTRGQQATLRCSPISGHTSVYWYQQALGLGLQFLLWYDEGEERNRGNFPPRFSGRQFPNYSSELNVNALELEDSALYLCALTNHTDTQYFGPGTRLTVL.

The rearrangement joins TRBV11-2 to TRBJ1-4, with a possible D match to TRBD1 (5 bases). The germline gives CDR1 SGHAT, CDR2 FQNNGV. V lost 1 base and J 8 bases, leaving 11 bases between the germline ends. The CDR3 runs to 14 residues. The DNA for the CDR3 is TGTGCCAGCAGCTTAGCGGGGGTAGGAGAAAAACTGTTTTTT. Protein product: CASSLAGVGEKLFF.

This chain joins TRBV7-7 and TRBJ2-3, with no clear D. Germline-derived CDR1 and CDR2 are SSHAT and FNYEAQ (reference sequence). Trimming cost V 5 bases and J 2 bases, with 14 bases left between them. The CDR3 is made up of 15 amino acids. This CDR3 reads CASSPTAAYTDTQYF. The CDR3 DNA sequence: TGTGCCAGCAGCCCGACGGCGGCCTACACAGATACGCAGTATTTT.

The gene calls are TRBV5-4 and TRBJ2-3; 8 nucleotides line up with TRBD2. This CDR3 comprises 18 residues. V shed 1 base, J shed 3 bases, and the junction held 13 bases outside the gene matches. In germline, CDR1 is SGHNT, CDR2 YYREEE (reference sequence). The chain's CDR3 is CASSLFYGGARGTDTQYF. The CDR3 DNA reads as TGTGCCAGCAGCTTGTTTTACGGGGGGGCCCGGGGGACAGATACGCAGTATTTT.

The table lists this clone with a few counts. The chain uses TRBV27 and TRBJ1-5; possible D gene TRBD1, 6 bases. V was shortened by 2 bases and J by 0 bases, with 11 bases between the two germline ends. The germline V gene encodes CDR1 MNHEY and CDR2 SMNVEV (reference sequence). This CDR3 is 16 amino acids long. The CDR3 region has the DNA TGTGCCAGCAGTTTAATAACGACAGGTAGCAATCAGCCCCAGCATTTT. This sequence encodes CASSLITTGSNQPQHF.

The chain uses TRBV27 and TRBJ1-5; a possible D gene is TRBD1 (5 bases). CDR1 and CDR2 from the germline V gene are MNHEY and SMNVEV (reference sequence). The CDR3 has 15 amino acids. V lost 1 base and J lost 3, with 10 bases in between. The CDR3 protein is CASSLLSRANQPQHF. As DNA, the CDR3 is TGTGCCAGCAGTTTATTGAGCAGGGCCAATCAGCCCCAGCATTTT.

The chain recombines TRBV29-1 with TRBJ1-1; 11 bases are shared with TRBD1. This CDR3 region has 15 residues. Germline V gives CDR1 SQVTM, CDR2 ANQGSEA. J lost 3 bases, V lost 5 bases, and 8 bases had no gene match. The CDR3 DNA reads TGCAGCGTTCGGGGACAGGGGGGAGCGTACACTGAAGCTTTCTTT. It codes for CSVRGQGGAYTEAFF.

This sequence joins TRBV7-9 and TRBJ2-1; no firm D call. Germline loops: CDR1 SEHNR, CDR2 FQNEAQ (reference sequence). The CDR3 is made up of 17 amino acids. Deletions cut 5 bases from V and 0 bases from J, with 17 bases between. The CDR3 sequence: CASSQTTGSFSYNEQFF. The CDR3 coding sequence is TGTGCCAGCAGCCAGACCACCGGGTCTTTCTCCTACAATGAGCAGTTCTTC. Full variable domain (remainder filled in from reference TRBV7-9 and TRBJ2-1): DTGVSQNPRHKITKRGQNVTFRCDPISEHNRLYWYRQTLGQGPEFLTYFQNEAQLEKSRLLSDRFSAERPKGSFSTLEIQRTEQGDSAMYLCASSQTTGSFSYNEQFFGPGTRLTVL.

The V and J genes are TRBV2 and TRBJ1-2, with D possibly matching TRBD1 (5 bases). The germline gives CDR1 SNHLY, CDR2 FYNNEI. This CDR3 has 15 residues. V dropped 6 bases and J dropped 4 bases, with 18 bases sitting between them. The CDR3 loop is CASRGIDSLVYGYTF. The CDR3 nucleotides are TGTGCCAGCAGAGGTATCGACAGTCTCGTCTATGGCTACACCTTC.

The V call is TRBV7-2, the J call TRBJ2-7, with 8 bases aligning to TRBD1. Trimming took 3 bases from V and 6 from J; bases not matched to a gene: 4. This CDR3 spans 13 amino acids. In germline, CDR1 is SGHTA, CDR2 FQGNSA. CDR3 nucleotide sequence: TGTGCCAGCAGCTTCAGACAGGGGAGCGAGCAGTACTTC. It is translated as CASSFRQGSEQYF. The full variable domain, completed using reference TRBV7-2 and TRBJ2-7, is GAGVSQSPSNKVTEKGKDVELRCDPISGHTALYWYRQSLGQGLEFLIYFQGNSAPDKSGLPSDRFSAERTGGSVSTLTIQRTQQEDSAVYLCASSFRQGSEQYFGPGTRLTVT.

The V gene is TRBV6-4, the J gene TRBJ1-1; D is undetermined. The germline V gene encodes CDR1 MRHNA and CDR2 SNTAGT. This CDR3 is built from 13 residues. V was trimmed by 5 bases and J by 3 bases, leaving 10 bases between them. The DNA of the CDR3 is TGTGCCAGCAGTCTTATGGAGGACACTGAAGCTTTCTTT. This gives the protein CASSLMEDTEAFF.

The rearrangement joins TRBV19 to TRBJ2-5; possible D gene TRBD1, 5 bases. Germline V gene data show CDR1 as LNHDA and CDR2 as SQIVND (reference sequence). The CDR3 is 14 amino acids. V lost 6 bases and J lost 4, with 15 bases in between. The chain's CDR3 is CASSHPSGPETQYF. CDR3 DNA: TGTGCCAGTAGCCATCCCTCAGGGCCAGAGACCCAGTACTTC.

The chain has TRBV18 and TRBJ2-1; TRBD2 agrees at 8 bases. The CDR3 covers 16 residues. V trimming: 3 bases; J trimming: 5 bases; junction bases outside the gene matches: 9. Germline V gene sequence: CDR1 KGHSH, CDR2 LQKENI. Here the CDR3 reads CASSPPGLVLDNEQFF. Here the CDR3 DNA reads TGTGCCAGCTCACCCCCGGGACTAGTCTTGGACAATGAGCAGTTCTTC.

V is TRBV6-5 and J is TRBJ2-2; the D is unclear. V was trimmed by 6 bases and J by 0 bases, leaving 5 bases between them. The CDR3 loop spans 13 amino acids. Germline loops: CDR1 MNHEY, CDR2 SVGAGI. The CDR3 bases are TGTGCCAGCAGCCCGGCGAACACCGGGGAGCTGTTTTTT. Its translation: CASSPANTGELFF.

This clone was seen a few times. The chain uses TRBV24-1 and TRBJ2-3; maybe TRBD2 (5 bases). The CDR3 has 16 residues. V gave up 2 bases and J gave up 0 bases, with 11 bases separating them. Per germline, CDR1 KGHDR and CDR2 SFDVKD. CDR3 DNA: TGTGCCACCAGTGATTATCAGCGGACTAGCACAGATACGCAGTATTTT. It translates to CATSDYQRTSTDTQYF.

This chain joins TRBV7-9 and TRBJ1-6; no definite D call. The germline V gene has CDR1 SEHNR and CDR2 FQNEAQ (reference sequence). Trimming removed 1 base from V and 7 bases from J, with 8 bases in between. This CDR3 has 14 amino acids. CDR3 nucleotides: TGTGCCAGCAGCTTAGTAACAGTGAATTCACCCCTCCACTTT. Protein: CASSLVTVNSPLHF.

This clone occurred a few times. The chain joins TRBV2 to TRBJ1-2; D is undetermined. Germline V gives CDR1 SNHLY, CDR2 FYNNEI. V was clipped by 7 bases and J by 4 bases, with 10 bases between them. The length of the CDR3 is 12 residues. DNA of the CDR3: TGTGCCAGCAAGGGAGGGTTCTATGGCTACACCTTC. Its protein is CASKGGFYGYTF.

The V call is TRBV5-6, the J call TRBJ2-1, with D maybe TRBD2 (6 bases). The germline V gene encodes CDR1 SGHDT and CDR2 YYEEEE. Deletions cut 2 bases from V and 6 bases from J, with 12 bases between. The CDR3 has 14 residues. The CDR3: CASSFPGVGNEQFF. The CDR3 nucleotides are TGTGCCAGCAGCTTCCCGGGGGTCGGCAATGAGCAGTTCTTC.

This chain joins TRBV12-3 or TRBV12-4 and TRBJ2-1; no firm D call. The CDR3 runs 13 residues. Trimming removed 2 bases at V and 4 bases at J, with 6 bases between. CDR3 bases: TGTGCCAGCAGTTTATTGCGGTACAATGAGCAGTTCTTC. As protein: CASSLLRYNEQFF.

The gene calls are TRBV5-6 and TRBJ2-2; unclear D gene. The V end lost 0 bases, the J end lost 8 bases, and 5 bases lay between the germline ends. The CDR3 spans 12 residues. Germline assignment: CDR1 SGHDT and CDR2 YYEEEE. DNA of the CDR3: TGTGCCAGCAGCTTGGCCAAAGGGGAGCTGTTTTTT. This sequence encodes CASSLAKGELFF.

V and J are TRBV7-3 and TRBJ2-1; a weak D match, TRBD2 (6 bases). Germline V gene lookup returns CDR1 SGHTA and CDR2 FQGTGA. Trimming stripped 1 base from V and 8 bases from J, with 9 bases between. The CDR3 extends over 13 amino acids. The CDR3 region is CASSLKAGHEQFF. As DNA, the CDR3 is TGTGCCAGCAGCTTAAAAGCGGGCCATGAGCAGTTCTTC.

The gene calls are TRBV5-1 and TRBJ2-1; 16 bases are shared with TRBD2. The V gene's germline CDR1 is SGHRS and CDR2 YFSETQ. The CDR3 spans 14 residues. The V and J ends lost 4 bases and 15 bases, in that order; junction bases with no gene match: 7. CDR3 in DNA: TGCGCCAGCAGCACAGGGACTAGCGGGGGGGCTTGGTTCTTC. It yields the protein CASSTGTSGGAWFF.

This chain links TRBV2 with TRBJ2-3; 7 nucleotides match TRBD1. The trim removed 6 bases at V and 1 base at J, leaving 7 bases unmatched. The CDR3 is 15 residues long. CDR1 is SNHLY, CDR2 FYNNEI, per germline. This CDR3 reads CASRDTDRGTDTQYF. The CDR3, as DNA: TGTGCCAGCAGGGATACAGACAGGGGCACAGATACGCAGTATTTT.